Below, one TCR beta chain is given with its context. Its antigen is not known. Described time point: recipient sample about 28 days before transplant, after cytoreduction. This specimen comes from a study of T cell clonotyping in hematopoietic cell transplantation. Study details: Pretransplant recipient samples were taken after cytoreduction. Study-level results: CD4 and CD8 repertoire contributions could not be separated without sorting.

The repertoire was sequenced with immunoSEQ multiplex PCR; TCRdb's copy has only in-frame clones and lacks some. The table records roughly 18,000 clones, roughly 83% of them present only once. CDR3 length: 14 residues. Germline lookup yields CDR1 LNHNV and CDR2 YYDKDF (reference sequence). The junction had 5 bases not matched to a gene; V was cut back by 3 bases and J by 4 bases. V and J are TRBV15 and TRBJ1-2; the match to TRBD1 covers 7 bases. This receptor was taken from a man between 50 and 59 years old with acute myeloid leukemia. Some clones in this sample may be carry-over from other donors' samples. The sequencing here drew on peripheral blood mononuclear cells, taken before stem cell transplant. The CDR3 coding sequence is TGTGCCACCAGCAGGATGACAGGGTCCTATGGCTACACCTTC. Translation: CATSRMTGSYGYTF. Combining the CDR3 with reference TRBV15 and TRBJ1-2 gives the whole variable domain DAMVIQNPRYQVTQFGKPVTLSCSQTLNHNVMYWYQQKSSQAPKLLFHYYDKDFNNEADTPDNFQSRRPNTSFCFLDIRSPGLGDTAMYLCATSRMTGSYGYTFGSGTRLTVV.